A selection of T cell receptor beta chains follows, all from one sample in a study of tumor and adjacent non-tumor tissue in lung cancer. TCRdb recomputed calls from the multiplex PCR reads with MiXCR, one row per CDR3 protein. The data hold about 70,000 distinct CDR3 sequences, with less than 80% observed a single time. Sequenced sample: lung tumor tissue. The receptors stem from a man in his sixties with non-small cell lung cancer. The CDR3 runs from the conserved cysteine through the conserved F or W. The D gene is left open where the match is weak. Some rows mark clone size as missing; the rest say once, few, many or name a class of expanded clone.

-	TRBV5-1	TRBJ1-6	-	TGCGCCAGCAGCTTTTACAGCCTTAATTCACCCCTCCACTTT	CASSFYSLNSPLHF
many	TRBV7-9	TRBJ2-1	-	TGTGCCAGCACTAACAATGAGCAGTTCTTC	CASTNNEQFF
-	TRBV29-1	TRBJ2-5	TRBD1	TGCAGCGTTGACGGGACAGCTCAAGAGACCCAATACTTC	CSVDGTAQETQYF
once	TRBV29-1	TRBJ2-7	TRBD1	TGCAGCGTTGTTGGGATAGGGGGCATGTACGAGCAGTACTTC	CSVVGIGGMYEQYF
-	TRBV20-1	TRBJ2-7	-	TGCAGTGTGGAGAACAGCTACGAGCAATACTTC	CSVENSYEQYF
-	TRBV29-1	TRBJ2-2	-	TGCAGTGCCTGCCCCAGGGTCGGGGGCGGGGAGCTGTTTTTT	CSACPRVGGGELFF
-	TRBV10-3	TRBJ2-5	-	TGTGCCATCAGTGACGAACTAGGCAAAGAAGAGAAACAGTACTTC	CAISDELGKEEKQYF
-	TRBV30	TRBJ1-4	-	TGTGCCTGGAAACCTTACGAAGGGAGTGAAAAACTGTATTTT	CAWKPYEGSEKLYF
-	TRBV29-1	TRBJ1-1	-	TGCAGCGCCCCGCCCGTTTGGGCAAAGACTGAAGCTTTCTTC	CSAPPVWAKTEAFF
-	TRBV12-3/TRBV12-4	TRBJ2-5	-	TGTGCCAGCAGACTCAGACAGCCTCAAGAGACCCAACACTTC	CASRLRQPQETQHF
once	TRBV5-5	TRBJ1-2	-	TGTGCCAGCAGCTCTCAGTCCGGGGGCAATGGATACACCTTC	CASSSQSGGNGYTF
-	TRBV29-1	TRBJ2-2	-	TGCAGCGTTGAAAGGGGCACCGGGGTGCTGTTTTTT	CSVERGTGVLFF
-	TRBV12-3/TRBV12-4	TRBJ2-2	-	TGTGCCGGCAGTTTCCGACAGAACACCGGGGAGCCGTTTTTT	CAGSFRQNTGEPFF
-	TRBV29-1	TRBJ2-1	TRBD1	TGCAGCGTTCAAGGGGGCCTGTGGCTCAATGAGCAGTTCTTC	CSVQGGLWLNEQFF
many	TRBV29-1	TRBJ2-1	-	TGCAGCGTTGGATCGGGGGAGGCCGAGCAGTTCTTC	CSVGSGEAEQFF
-	TRBV6-1	TRBJ2-1	-	TGTGCCAGCAGTGTCGGTCCCCCCGCACACGAGCAGTTCTTC	CASSVGPPAHEQFF
-	TRBV6-1	TRBJ2-5	TRBD2	TGTGTCAACAGTAGCGGGAGGGCCGTGGAGACCCAGTACTTC	CVNSSGRAVETQYF
-	TRBV20-1	TRBJ2-1	TRBD2	TGCAGTGCTACCTCCGCACTAGCGGAGGCCTACAATGAGCAGTTCTTC	CSATSALAEAYNEQFF
-	TRBV6-5	TRBJ2-1	-	-	CASSFGQGALNEHFF
-	TRBV29-1	TRBJ2-1	-	TGCAGCGCTGCGGAGGGCCTCAGCAATGAGGAGTTCTTC	CSAAEGLSNEEFF
-	TRBV20-1	TRBJ2-2	-	TGCAGTGCTAGACTAACATTGACCGGGGAGCTGTTTTTT	CSARLTLTGELFF
once	TRBV29-1	TRBJ2-4	-	TGCAGCGTTGTAGCCCCGGGAAAGAAAATTCAGTACTTC	CSVVAPGKKIQYF
once	TRBV10-1	TRBJ2-3	-	TGCGCCAGCAGTCCCGGCGGAGCCCCACCAGATGCGCAGTATTTT	CASSPGGAPPDAQYF
-	TRBV20-1	TRBJ2-3	TRBD2	TGTAGTGCTATCCCTGAGGGGACTAGCGGGTGGACAGAAACGCAGTATTTT	CSAIPEGTSGWTETQYF
-	TRBV10-1	TRBJ2-3	TRBD1	TGCGCCAGCAGTGAAACGACAGGGGACACAGATACGCAATATTTT	CASSETTGDTDTQYF
-	TRBV7-8	TRBJ2-3	TRBD2	TGTGCCAGCCACCCCCAGGCCTCCGCGGGAGTGGTAGATACGCAGTATTTT	CASHPQASAGVVDTQYF
many	TRBV6-5	TRBJ2-7	TRBD2	TGTGCCAGCAGTCAATCGCGGCGGGAGACGGCCGAGCAGTACTTC	CASSQSRRETAEQYF
-	TRBV28	TRBJ2-7	-	TGTGCCAGCAGTTTTTTCAGGGCCTACGAGCAGTACTTC	CASSFFRAYEQYF
-	TRBV10-3	TRBJ2-7	TRBD2	TGTGCCATAAGTGAGTCGACTAGCGGGGGAGAGCAGTACTTC	CAISESTSGGEQYF
many	TRBV6-2/TRBV6-3	TRBJ2-2	-	TGTGCCAGCAGTTACTCACGAGGAGGGGAGCTGTTTTTT	CASSYSRGGELFF
-	TRBV4-2	TRBJ2-1	-	TGTGCCAGCAGCCAAAGGCTAGTAGGCTACAATGAGCAGTTCTTC	CASSQRLVGYNEQFF
-	TRBV11-3	TRBJ2-2	TRBD1	TGTGCCAGAAGCACAGGGGGAACCGGGGAGCTGCTTTTT	CARSTGGTGELLF
many	TRBV24-1	TRBJ2-3	TRBD1	TGTGCCACCGCCCGGGACAGGGGGACAGATACGCAGTATTTT	CATARDRGTDTQYF
-	TRBV12-5	TRBJ1-1	-	TGTGCTAGTGGTTTGGGAGCAGGGGCGAACTCTGAAGCTTTCTTT	CASGLGAGANSEAFF
once	TRBV5-5	TRBJ2-7	-	TGTGCCAGTAGCCCCGTGCCCTCCTACGAGCAGTACTTC	CASSPVPSYEQYF
few	TRBV6-1	TRBJ2-2	-	TGTGCCAGCACTCCCAGCCCACCCCGGACGAACACCTGGGAGCTGTTTTTT	CASTPSPPRTNTWELFF
-	TRBV5-1	TRBJ2-1	TRBD2	TGCGCCAGCAGCTCGGAGACTAGCGGTGAGCAGTTCTTC	CASSSETSGEQFF
-	TRBV12-3/TRBV12-4	TRBJ2-3	-	TGTGCCAGCACCTCCCTGGGGGAGGGGACAGATACACAGTATTTT	CASTSLGEGTDTQYF
-	TRBV20-1	TRBJ2-1	-	TGCAGTGCTAGAGGGGACATCAGCGAGCAGTTCTTC	CSARGDISEQFF
-	TRBV11-2	TRBJ2-2	-	TGTGCCAGCAGCTTCCGGGACCACCGAACCGGGGAGTTGTCTTTT	CASSFRDHRTGELSF
-	TRBV6-5	TRBJ1-2	-	TGTGCCAGCACCCTAGGACCCCGGGGAGAAGACTACACCTTC	CASTLGPRGEDYTF
-	TRBV20-1	TRBJ1-4	TRBD1	TGCAGTGCTAGGGGAATGGGACAGGGAATGTATGAAAAACTGTTTTTT	CSARGMGQGMYEKLFF
-	TRBV20-1	TRBJ1-1	-	TGCTGTGCCAAACAGGGATTGAACACTGAAGGTTTCTTT	CCAKQGLNTEGFF
once	TRBV6-5	TRBJ1-1	-	TGTGACAACAGTTACCGGTTTGGGGCCACTGAAGCTTTCTTT	CDNSYRFGATEAFF
many	TRBV20-1	TRBJ2-6	TRBD2	TGCAGTGCTAGTCTGGGACTAGCAACCGGGGCCAACGTCCTGACTTTC	CSASLGLATGANVLTF
-	TRBV11-3	TRBJ1-5	TRBD1	TGTGCCAGCATCCTAGTTCACAGGGGGACCAATCAGCCCCAGCATTTT	CASILVHRGTNQPQHF
-	TRBV5-4	TRBJ1-2	TRBD1	TGTGCCAGCAGCTTGGGCGTGGGACAGGGAGTGGATAACTATGCCTACACCTTC	CASSLGVGQGVDNYAYTF
-	TRBV20-1	TRBJ2-1	-	TGCAGTGCCCGCCCGACTCACAGCTCCTACAATGAGCAATTCTTC	CSARPTHSSYNEQFF
-	TRBV20-1	TRBJ1-1	-	TGCAGTGCGGGCAAGGGAGATGAAGCTTTCTTT	CSAGKGDEAFF
-	TRBV20-1	TRBJ1-1	TRBD1	TGCAGTGCTGTCTCCAGGGGGACGAACACTAAAGCTTTCTTT	CSAVSRGTNTKAFF
few	TRBV6-1	TRBJ1-6	-	TGTGCCCGCACGCAAACCAGATTAGATAATTCACCCCTCCACTTT	CARTQTRLDNSPLHF
-	TRBV5-5	TRBJ2-1	-	TGTGCCAGCAGCTTGGGATTCCCGAGGCGGGAGCAGTTCTTC	CASSLGFPRREQFF
few	TRBV2	TRBJ2-7	-	TGTGCCAGCAGTTTAACAGGGTCCTACGAGCAGTACTTC	CASSLTGSYEQYF
-	TRBV6-2/TRBV6-3	TRBJ2-1	TRBD2	TGTGCCAGCACCCTCGGGACTAGCGGTAGTATGAGAAATGAGCAGTTCTTC	CASTLGTSGSMRNEQFF
-	TRBV10-3	TRBJ2-1	-	TGTGCCATCAGGCGGGACAGCTCCGGGCAGTTCTTC	CAIRRDSSGQFF
once	TRBV6-1	TRBJ1-1	-	TGTGCCAGCAGTCATACAGGGAGCACTGAAGCTTTCTTT	CASSHTGSTEAFF